This is a list of T cell receptor beta chains from one sample in a study of technical replicates of blood from several donors. Assay: immunoSEQ multiplex PCR; the TCRdb copy retains only in-frame clones and omits some. The data show roughly 93,000 clones, with under 97% seen just once and less than 0.25% held by the top ten. The sequenced sample consisted of T cells isolated from PBMCs. Every receptor here comes from a human donor in good health. CDR3s include the opening cysteine and the closing phenylalanine or tryptophan. The order of the fields is J gene, V gene, D gene, clone size, CDR3 DNA, CDR3 protein. D genes are given only for firm matches. Clone size appears in some rows only: once, few, many, or a class for an expanded clone.

j_gene: TRBJ2-2; v_gene: TRBV19; d_gene: TRBD1; abundance: NA; CDR3nt: TGTGCCAGTAGTATACCTCAACAGGGGATTGGTACCGGGGAGCTGTTTTTT; CDR3aa: CASSIPQQGIGTGELFF
j_gene: TRBJ1-1; v_gene: TRBV7-8; d_gene: NA; abundance: NA; CDR3nt: TGTGCCAGCAGTTACAGGGAAGGAAAATCTGAAGCTTTCTTT; CDR3aa: CASSYREGKSEAFF
j_gene: TRBJ1-2; v_gene: TRBV7-9; d_gene: TRBD1; abundance: NA; CDR3nt: TGTGCCAGCAGCCAAGGGGACAGGCTAAACTATGGCTACACCTTC; CDR3aa: CASSQGDRLNYGYTF
j_gene: TRBJ2-6; v_gene: TRBV2; d_gene: NA; abundance: once; CDR3nt: TGTGCCAGCAGTGAATGGGGCAGTAGATCCTCTGGGGCCAACGTCCTGACTTTC; CDR3aa: CASSEWGSRSSGANVLTF
j_gene: TRBJ1-4; v_gene: TRBV5-1; d_gene: NA; abundance: NA; CDR3nt: TGCGCCAGCCGTATAGAAACAGGGAGTAGGGAAAAACTGTTTTTT; CDR3aa: CASRIETGSREKLFF
j_gene: TRBJ2-7; v_gene: TRBV6-1; d_gene: TRBD1; abundance: NA; CDR3nt: TGTGCCAGCAGGACAGGGTACGAGCAGTACTTC; CDR3aa: CASRTGYEQYF
j_gene: TRBJ2-3; v_gene: TRBV28; d_gene: NA; abundance: NA; CDR3nt: TGTGCCAGCAGCACCGGTCGGGGGATTAGCACAGATACGCAGTATTTT; CDR3aa: CASSTGRGISTDTQYF
j_gene: TRBJ1-5; v_gene: TRBV18; d_gene: NA; abundance: NA; CDR3nt: TGTGCCAGCTCACCAGAAGGGGGGGGGAATCAGCCCCAGCATTTT; CDR3aa: CASSPEGGGNQPQHF
j_gene: TRBJ1-5; v_gene: TRBV5-1; d_gene: NA; abundance: NA; CDR3nt: TGCGCCAGCAGCTTGGGAGGCAGGGACTACAATCAGCCCCAGCATTTT; CDR3aa: CASSLGGRDYNQPQHF
j_gene: TRBJ2-3; v_gene: TRBV6-5; d_gene: NA; abundance: NA; CDR3nt: TGTGCCAGCAGTGCGTCGGGTACAGATACGCAGTATTTT; CDR3aa: CASSASGTDTQYF
j_gene: TRBJ1-3; v_gene: TRBV15; d_gene: NA; abundance: NA; CDR3nt: TGTGCCACCAGCAGGTCGAGGGCGGCAAACACCATATATTTT; CDR3aa: CATSRSRAANTIYF
j_gene: TRBJ2-7; v_gene: TRBV11-2; d_gene: NA; abundance: NA; CDR3nt: TGTGCCAGCAGCACAAACCGTCAGGGGCAGGGGCAGTACTTC; CDR3aa: CASSTNRQGQGQYF
j_gene: TRBJ2-1; v_gene: TRBV29-1; d_gene: TRBD2; abundance: NA; CDR3nt: TGCAGCGTTGACGGGACTAGGTCCTACAATGAGCAGTTCTTC; CDR3aa: CSVDGTRSYNEQFF
j_gene: TRBJ2-1; v_gene: TRBV19; d_gene: NA; abundance: NA; CDR3nt: TGTGCCAGTAGTTCAACCAGCGCCTTTTACAATGAGCAGTTCTTC; CDR3aa: CASSSTSAFYNEQFF
j_gene: TRBJ1-6; v_gene: TRBV30; d_gene: TRBD1; abundance: NA; CDR3nt: TGTGCCTGGAGAGGGACAGGGCCTTCACCCCTCCACTTT; CDR3aa: CAWRGTGPSPLHF
j_gene: TRBJ1-5; v_gene: TRBV28; d_gene: NA; abundance: NA; CDR3nt: TGTGCCAGCAACCTCTTAGCAGGGAGCAATCAGCCCCAGCATTTT; CDR3aa: CASNLLAGSNQPQHF
j_gene: TRBJ1-5; v_gene: TRBV7-9; d_gene: NA; abundance: NA; CDR3nt: TGTGCCAGCAGCCCCTCCCGAGGCAGGGAAGAAAATCAGCCCCAGCATTTT; CDR3aa: CASSPSRGREENQPQHF
j_gene: TRBJ2-7; v_gene: TRBV13; d_gene: NA; abundance: NA; CDR3nt: TGTGCCAGCAGCTCGCAGGGAGAGCAGTACTTC; CDR3aa: CASSSQGEQYF